This TCR beta chain was sequenced in a study of blood T cell repertoires in COVID-19 (dated by TCRdb to about 2020). General notes on the study: The collaborator samples originated in the United States, Italy and Spain and spanned the acute and convalescent phases of COVID-19. The prospective study material was composed of cDNA or gDNA derived from T cells, B-cell-depleted T cells, or PBMCs. Subjects who had been exposed to COVID-19, were actively infected with it, or had recovered from it provided the deeply sampled blood TCRbeta repertoires that made up the dataset. The repertoires were made available in a free public database intended to serve as a resource for research on the immune response to SARS-CoV-2. Samples came from the ongoing ImmuneRACE study (first 160 participants) plus 1,254 subjects from 6 global collaborators. Sample metadata almost always included a de-identified subject ID, COVID-19 status, age in years and sex. Where available, HLA class I and class II types were taken from metadata supplied by the sample provider and were not determined by assay-based typing.

The research as a whole found: The quantity of clinical and demographic metadata differed by source and by participant and was supplied without curation.

The immunoSEQ Assay, a bias-controlled multiplex PCR, was used to amplify TCRbeta CDR3 regions from genomic DNA. As for the original processing: Within the assay, amplification of reference gene primers was used to estimate how many nucleated cells each sample contained. To quantify the absolute abundance of each unique TCRbeta CDR3 rearrangement, sequence reads were collapsed and filtered. For each sample, productive Simpson clonality was calculated by taking the square root of Simpson's diversity index across productive rearrangements. TCRdb holds this immuneACCESS table with in-frame rearrangements only. Some clones are missing; in checked studies, unresolved V genes explain under half, and the rest has no known cause. D and trimming were read from the DNA, whereas the V and J calls and clone size are those reported in that table. In this sample the table shows about 350,000 clones, 87% of which occur a single time. The ten largest make up roughly 1% of the sample.

On this clone: Its antigen is unknown. Base qualities are not at hand, and no much larger clone is one base apart.

Participants in the prospective study were enrolled through a virtual design, were aged about 18 to 90 years, and lived in 20 to 30 United States geographic areas. In the prospective study, cohorts were assigned on the basis of participant-reported clinical history obtained from a screening survey and a study questionnaire. For ImmuneRACE Cohort 3, a participant was defined as recovered based on two consecutive negative NP/OP PCR tests, clearance by a healthcare professional, or resolution of symptoms. Mobile phlebotomists in the prospective study collected whole blood, serum and a nasopharyngeal or oropharyngeal swab from every participant. Prospective study participants could optionally give additional blood draws and questionnaires over a roughly 2-month period. Blood samples from the prospective study were shipped frozen or at room temperature prior to DNA extraction. The germline ends are 21 bases apart after V is trimmed by 8 bases and J by 5 bases. The CDR3 covers 15 residues, taking in both the cysteine and the phenylalanine. The kept DNA is CDR3 alone, 45 bases in frame from the first base. The germline V gene (reference sequence) gives CDR1 as SEHNR and CDR2 as FQNEAQ.

The sequence joins TRBV7-9 to TRBJ1-1, and possibly TRBD1, on 6 matching bases. The sequence was collected from a woman aged 25 to 39 who had recovered from COVID-19. Sequencing was done on a sample of PBMCs or T cells enriched from blood (not recorded which). The nucleotide sequence is given as TGTGCCAGCGTTCTGTGGGCAGGGGAAGGGACTGAAGCTTTCTTT. Its protein is CASVLWAGEGTEAFF. The full variable domain, with segments outside the CDR3 supplied by the reference TRBV7-9 and TRBJ1-1 proteins, appears as DTGVSQNPRHKITKRGQNVTFRCDPISEHNRLYWYRQTLGQGPEFLTYFQNEAQLEKSRLLSDRFSAERPKGSFSTLEIQRTEQGDSAMYLCASVLWAGEGTEAFFGQGTRLTVV.